This T cell receptor beta chain was obtained from a study of T cell changes during pregnancy in multiple sclerosis. Germline assignment: CDR1 SGDLS and CDR2 YYNGEE. J lost 2 bases, V lost 3 bases, and 6 bases had no gene match. CDR3 length equals 15 residues. This clone was seen a single time. Clones were sequenced by immunoSEQ multiplex PCR, and TCRdb holds only the in-frame ones, with some missing. The sample has tens of thousands of clones; about 93% are singletons. This receptor was obtained from a female donor with multiple sclerosis, enrolled in a pregnancy study. The sample here was CD4+ T cells from peripheral blood mononuclear cells, taken in the second trimester of pregnancy. The genes are TRBV9 and TRBJ2-3; TRBD1 matches 7 bases. CDR3 sequence: CASSGTGTVTDTQYF. CDR3 coding DNA: TGTGCCAGCAGCGGCACCGGGACAGTCACAGATACGCAGTATTTT.